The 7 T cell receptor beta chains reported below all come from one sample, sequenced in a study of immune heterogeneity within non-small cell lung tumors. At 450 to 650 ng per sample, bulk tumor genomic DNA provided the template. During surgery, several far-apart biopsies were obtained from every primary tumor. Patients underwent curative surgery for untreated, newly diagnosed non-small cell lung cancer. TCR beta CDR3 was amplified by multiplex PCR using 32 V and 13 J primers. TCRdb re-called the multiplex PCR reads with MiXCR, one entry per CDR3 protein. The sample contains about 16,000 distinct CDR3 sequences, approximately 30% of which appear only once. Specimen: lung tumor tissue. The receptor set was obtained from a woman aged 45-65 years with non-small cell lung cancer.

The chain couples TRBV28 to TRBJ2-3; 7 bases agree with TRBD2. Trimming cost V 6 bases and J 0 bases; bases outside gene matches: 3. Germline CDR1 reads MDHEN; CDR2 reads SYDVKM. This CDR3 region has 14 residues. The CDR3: CASSGLDSTDTQYF. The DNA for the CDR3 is TGTGCCAGCAGCGGACTAGATAGCACAGATACGCAGTATTTT. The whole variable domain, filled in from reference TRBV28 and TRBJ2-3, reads DVKVTQSSRYLVKRTGEKVFLECVQDMDHENMFWYRQDPGLGLRLIYFSYDVKMKEKGDIPEGYSVSREKKERFSLILESASTNQTSMYLCASSGLDSTDTQYFGPGTRLTVL.

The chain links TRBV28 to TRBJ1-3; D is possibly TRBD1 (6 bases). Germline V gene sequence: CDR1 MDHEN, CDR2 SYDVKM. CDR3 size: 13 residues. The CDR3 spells CGRLGGSGNTIYF. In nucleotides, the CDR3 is TGTGGCAGACTAGGGGGCTCTGGAAACACCATATATTTT.

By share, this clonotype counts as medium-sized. Here the CDR3 reads CASSEARRHVYEQYF. CDR3 bases: TGTGCCAGCAGTGAAGCGAGGAGACACGTCTACGAGCAGTACTTC. This chain joins TRBV6-1 and TRBJ2-7; D remains unclear. V shed 0 bases and J shed 3 bases, with 12 bases lying between them. The CDR3 is made up of 15 amino acids. CDR1 and CDR2 from the germline V gene are MNHNS and SASEGT.

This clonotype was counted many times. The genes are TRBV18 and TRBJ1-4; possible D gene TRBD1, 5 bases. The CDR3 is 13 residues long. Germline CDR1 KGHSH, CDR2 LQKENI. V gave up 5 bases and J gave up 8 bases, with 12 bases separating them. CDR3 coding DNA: TGTGCCAGCTCAGAAACGAGGGGAGAAAAACTGTTTTTT. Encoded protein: CASSETRGEKLFF.

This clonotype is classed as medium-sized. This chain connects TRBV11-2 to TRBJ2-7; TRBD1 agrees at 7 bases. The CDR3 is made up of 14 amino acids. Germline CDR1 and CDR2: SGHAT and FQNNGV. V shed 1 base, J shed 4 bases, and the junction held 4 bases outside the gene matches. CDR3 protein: CASSLGYRGYEQYF. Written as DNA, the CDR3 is TGTGCCAGCAGCTTAGGGTACAGGGGTTACGAGCAGTACTTC.

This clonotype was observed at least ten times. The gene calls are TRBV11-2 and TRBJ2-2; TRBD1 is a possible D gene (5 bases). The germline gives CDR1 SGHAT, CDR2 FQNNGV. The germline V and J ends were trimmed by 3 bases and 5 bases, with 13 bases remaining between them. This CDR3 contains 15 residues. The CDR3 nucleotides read TGTGCCAGCAGCTTGGTCCGGACACCGACCGGGGAGCTGTTTTTT. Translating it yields CASSLVRTPTGELFF.

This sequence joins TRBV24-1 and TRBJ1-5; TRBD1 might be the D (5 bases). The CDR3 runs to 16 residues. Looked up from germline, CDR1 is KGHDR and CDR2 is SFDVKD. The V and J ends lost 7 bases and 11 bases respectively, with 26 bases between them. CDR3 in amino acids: CATSPGSWGERGAQHF. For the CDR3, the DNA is TGTGCCACCAGCCCTGGGAGTTGGGGGGAGCGCGGGGCCCAGCATTTT.